The 18 T cell receptor beta chains below were found in one sample sequenced in a study of T-cell reconstitution after alpha-beta-depleted transplantation in children. As it was prepared, the TCRbeta library received unique molecular identifiers. TCRdb fed the PCR reads into MiXCR, producing one record per CDR3 protein. This sample yields 490,000 or so distinct CDR3 sequences, of which about 11% are seen a single time; approximately 2% belongs to the top ten. Source: PBMCs, taken before TCRalphabeta/CD19-depleted stem cell transplant. The receptors here all came from a child aged 2-15 years with inherited bone marrow failure, due to receive a stem cell transplant.

This clonotype was observed at least ten times. This chain connects TRBV5-1 to TRBJ2-7; 7 nucleotides line up with TRBD1. The CDR3 length is 14 residues. CDR1 is SGHRS and CDR2 is YFSETQ in the germline V gene. Germline trimming cut 4 bases from V and 2 bases from J; bases unmatched to any gene: 6. In DNA, the CDR3 is TGCGCCAGCAGCCCTGGACAGGCCACCTACGAGCAGTACTTC. The encoded protein is CASSPGQATYEQYF.

This clonotype was picked up many times. The rearrangement joins TRBV19 to TRBJ1-1; D is uncertain. The length of the CDR3 is 13 residues. V lost 5 bases and J lost 0, with 7 bases in between. Germline-derived CDR1 and CDR2 are LNHDA and SQIVND (reference sequence). CDR3 region: CASSGSLNTEAFF. CDR3 nucleotides: TGTGCCAGTAGTGGCAGCCTGAACACTGAAGCTTTCTTT.

In the case of this clonotype: A much larger clonotype is one base distant, so this may be a read error. This chain connects TRBV6-2 or TRBV6-3 to TRBJ2-1; D call uncertain. CDR1 is MNHEY, CDR2 SVGEGT, per germline. The V gene lost 4 bases and the J gene lost 0 bases, with 10 bases spanning the gap. This CDR3 has 15 amino acids. Here the CDR3 DNA reads TGTGCCAGCAGTTCCGGCGGACGCTCCTACAATGAGCAGTTCTTC. As protein: CASSSGGRSYNEQFF.

In its sample, this clonotype was seen many times. This chain joins TRBV30 and TRBJ2-1; 7 bases are a match to TRBD2. The germline V gene has CDR1 GTSNPN and CDR2 SVGIG (reference sequence). V lost 0 bases, J lost 7 bases, and 9 bases stayed unmatched. The CDR3 has 15 residues. The CDR3: CAWSVLGEGSNEQFF. Written as DNA, the CDR3 is TGTGCCTGGAGTGTACTGGGGGAGGGCTCAAATGAGCAGTTCTTC. The whole variable domain, filled in from reference TRBV30 and TRBJ2-1, reads SQTIHQWPATLVQPVGSPLSLECTVEGTSNPNLYWYRQAAGRGLQLLFYSVGIGQISSEVPQNLSASRPQDRQFILSSKKLLLSDSGFYLCAWSVLGEGSNEQFFGPGTRLTVL.

The rearrangement links TRBV20-1 to TRBJ1-5; 7 bases fit TRBD1. V dropped 3 bases and J dropped 11; count of bases not matched to a gene: 4. Per germline, CDR1 DFQATT and CDR2 SNEGSKA (reference sequence). There are 11 residues in the CDR3. The CDR3 loop reads CSARTGRTQHF. As DNA, the CDR3 is TGCAGTGCTAGGACAGGGAGGACCCAGCATTTT.

The table lists this clonotype with many counts. The chain links TRBV12-3 or TRBV12-4 to TRBJ2-1; D possibly corresponds to TRBD2 (6 bases). The CDR3 loop spans 11 amino acids. V was clipped by 4 bases and J by 12 bases, with 10 bases between them. CDR3 region: CASSSQEGQFF. In nucleotides, the CDR3 is TGTGCCAGCAGTTCCCAGGAGGGGCAGTTCTTC.

This clonotype was picked up many times. This rearrangement joins TRBV20-1 to TRBJ2-1; 10 bases line up with TRBD2. Per germline, CDR1 DFQATT and CDR2 SNEGSKA (reference sequence). This CDR3 is 13 amino acids long. V was clipped by 7 bases and J by 5 bases; unmatched bases: 5. The CDR3 DNA sequence: TGCAGTGAACGAAGCGGGGGGGACAATGAGCAGTTCTTC. Translation: CSERSGGDNEQFF.

This clonotype was picked up many times. The chain combines TRBV6-5 with TRBJ2-2; D is unclear. The CDR3 extends over 15 amino acids. Trimming took off 0 bases at V and 2 bases at J, with 7 bases between the two ends. Germline assignment: CDR1 MNHEY and CDR2 SVGAGI. The CDR3 nucleotides are TGTGCCAGCAGTTACTCAGTTGGAAACACCGGGGAGCTGTTTTTT. It translates to CASSYSVGNTGELFF.

This clonotype was counted a few times. The chain is built from TRBV3-1 and TRBJ2-5; 9 nucleotides agree with TRBD1. The germline V gene has CDR1 LGHDT and CDR2 YNNKEL (reference sequence). The CDR3 length is 16 residues. V was pared by 0 bases and J by 4 bases, with 6 bases of the junction left unmatched. CDR3 nucleotides: TGTGCCAGCAGCCAAGATTATCGGACAGGGGTAGAGACCCAGTACTTC. Residues: CASSQDYRTGVETQYF.

Ten or more counts support this clonotype. CDR3 in DNA: TGTGCCAGTAGTATAACCGACATGGGTTTATGGCCCCAGCATTTT. It translates to CASSITDMGLWPQHF. The chain employs TRBV19 and TRBJ1-5; D is ambiguous. This CDR3 contains 15 residues. Germline V gene sequence: CDR1 LNHDA, CDR2 SQIVND (reference sequence). The V end was cut by 2 bases, the J end by 9 bases, with 17 bases between.

The table lists this clonotype with many counts. The CDR3, as DNA: TGTGCCAGCAGGGGAGCACCCCCTACATACGAGCAGTACTTC. Translation gives CASRGAPPTYEQYF. J is TRBJ2-7 and V is TRBV27, with a possible D match to TRBD2 (5 bases). This CDR3 has 14 residues. V lost 6 bases to trimming and J lost 4 bases, with 16 bases between them. Germline lookup yields CDR1 MNHEY and CDR2 SMNVEV (reference sequence).

This clonotype was picked up a small number of times. The chain joins TRBV20-1 to TRBJ2-1, with 14 bases identical to TRBD2. The J segment lost 2 bases and the V segment lost 3 bases, leaving 0 bases of the junction unmatched. CDR3 length: 15 residues. Germline-derived CDR1 and CDR2 are DFQATT and SNEGSKA (reference sequence). The CDR3 sequence: CSARGLAGAYNEQFF. The CDR3 DNA reads TGCAGTGCTAGGGGACTAGCGGGGGCCTACAATGAGCAGTTCTTC.

This sequence joins TRBV20-1 and TRBJ2-1; no reliable D call. V lost 5 bases and J 0 bases, leaving 11 bases between the germline ends. The CDR3 length is 14 residues. Germline V gene data show CDR1 as DFQATT and CDR2 as SNEGSKA (reference sequence). CDR3 coding DNA: TGCAGTGCTTCGACTCCGAGCTCCTACAATGAGCAGTTCTTC. It encodes CSASTPSSYNEQFF.

Many counts were recorded for this clonotype. The chain carries TRBV20-1 and TRBJ2-5; no reliable D call. The length of the CDR3 is 12 residues. CDR1 DFQATT and CDR2 SNEGSKA come from the germline V gene (reference sequence). Deletions cut 7 bases from V and 2 bases from J, with 11 bases between. CDR3 nucleotides: TGCAGTGGAACATTCGGGCAAGAGACCCAGTACTTC. Its translation: CSGTFGQETQYF.

This clonotype was seen ten or more times. V is TRBV28 and J is TRBJ2-1, with TRBD2 matching 11 bases. V lost 8 bases and J lost 3; bases outside the gene matches: 6. Germline CDR1 MDHEN, CDR2 SYDVKM. The CDR3 spans 15 residues. The CDR3 is CASRVGTSGYNEQFF. In DNA form, the CDR3 reads TGTGCCAGCCGGGTTGGGACTAGCGGCTACAATGAGCAGTTCTTC.

In this sample, this clonotype turned up a few times. This chain links TRBV4-2 with TRBJ2-7; 10 bases line up with TRBD1. The CDR3 loop spans 16 amino acids. The V and J ends lost 0 bases and 4 bases, in that order; junction bases with no gene match: 6. CDR1 and CDR2 from the germline V gene are LGHNA and YNFKEQ. The CDR3 reads CASSQEGTGVRYEQYF. The DNA of the CDR3 is TGTGCCAGCAGCCAAGAGGGGACAGGGGTTAGGTACGAGCAGTACTTC.

A word on this clonotype: A much bigger clone sits one base away, suggesting this may be a read error. This CDR3 reads CSPKRSPPYEQYF. CDR3 in DNA: TGCAGTCCTAAGAGGTCTCCCCCCTACGAGCAGTACTTC. The J gene is TRBJ2-7, the V gene TRBV20-1; D not resolved. The CDR3 spans 13 residues. The germline CDR1 and CDR2 sequences are DFQATT and SNEGSKA (reference sequence). V was cut by 8 bases and J by 2 bases, with 16 bases left in between.

This clonotype has a count of ten or more. V is TRBV4-3 and J is TRBJ2-1, with TRBD2 matching over 8 bases. This CDR3 region has 14 residues. The germline V gene encodes CDR1 LGHNA and CDR2 YSLEER. J lost 7 bases, V lost 3 bases, and 5 bases had no gene match. Here the CDR3 DNA reads TGCGCCAGCAGCCACGGACTAGCCGGGAATGAGCAGTTCTTC. Amino acid sequence: CASSHGLAGNEQFF.